These T cell receptor beta chains were read from a single sample in a study of metastatic and nonmetastatic thyroid tumors. TCRdb re-called the PCR reads through MiXCR. Of approximately 12,000 clones in the sample, approximately 23% were seen once. The sequenced sample consisted of adjacent normal tissue. Receptors were obtained from a female donor with papillary thyroid cancer or a benign thyroid nodule (not recorded which). Some clones in this sample may be carry-over from other donors' samples. Both conserved end residues are part of each CDR3. D genes are given only for firm matches. The size field is filled for only some rows; it gives once, few, many or a size class.

D gene: TRBD2
V gene: TRBV15
CDR3 length: 13
J gene: TRBJ2-7
clone size: few
CDR3 protein: CATNGGTSYEQYF
CDR3 DNA: TGTGCCACCAACGGGGGGACGTCCTACGAGCAGTACTTC

D gene: TRBD1
V gene: TRBV24-1
CDR3 length: 16
J gene: TRBJ2-7
clone size: -
CDR3 protein: CATSDSQGTGPHEQYF
CDR3 DNA: TGTGCCACCAGTGATTCTCAGGGGACAGGGCCCCACGAGCAGTACTTC

D gene: -
V gene: TRBV5-1
CDR3 length: 13
J gene: TRBJ1-1
clone size: -
CDR3 protein: CASSQSFNTEAFF
CDR3 DNA: TGCGCCAGCAGCCAAAGTTTCAACACTGAAGCTTTCTTT

D gene: -
V gene: TRBV20-1
CDR3 length: 14
J gene: TRBJ2-3
clone size: -
CDR3 protein: CSARGGGATDTQYF
CDR3 DNA: TGCAGTGCTAGAGGGGGTGGGGCGACAGATACGCAGTATTTT

D gene: -
V gene: TRBV6-2/TRBV6-3
CDR3 length: 15
J gene: TRBJ2-7
clone size: -
CDR3 protein: CASSYSLPYSYEQYF
CDR3 DNA: TGTGCCAGCAGTTACTCTCTTCCCTACTCCTACGAGCAGTACTTC

D gene: -
V gene: TRBV20-1
CDR3 length: 14
J gene: TRBJ1-5
clone size: many
CDR3 protein: CSAGPEGRPGAQHF
CDR3 DNA: TGCAGTGCTGGACCAGAAGGGCGGCCGGGGGCCCAGCATTTT

D gene: -
V gene: TRBV6-2/TRBV6-3
CDR3 length: 13
J gene: TRBJ2-7
clone size: few
CDR3 protein: CASSPSSPYEQYF
CDR3 DNA: TGTGCCAGCAGTCCGTCATCCCCCTACGAGCAGTACTTC

D gene: -
V gene: TRBV5-1
CDR3 length: 16
J gene: TRBJ1-1
clone size: few
CDR3 protein: CASSLRGTDGGTEAFF
CDR3 DNA: TGCGCCAGCAGCTTGCGGGGGACGGATGGGGGAACTGAAGCTTTCTTT

D gene: -
V gene: TRBV6-1
CDR3 length: 15
J gene: TRBJ2-1
clone size: few
CDR3 protein: CASSEWRNAYNEQFF
CDR3 DNA: TGTGCCAGCAGTGAATGGCGTAACGCCTACAATGAGCAGTTCTTC

D gene: -
V gene: TRBV6-1
CDR3 length: 14
J gene: TRBJ1-2
clone size: few
CDR3 protein: CASIEGLLYYGYTF
CDR3 DNA: TGTGCCAGCATTGAAGGTCTCTTATACTATGGCTACACCTTC

D gene: -
V gene: TRBV24-1
CDR3 length: 12
J gene: TRBJ1-2
clone size: -
CDR3 protein: CATMGPSYGYTF
CDR3 DNA: TGTGCCACCATGGGTCCTAGCTATGGCTACACCTTC

D gene: TRBD1
V gene: TRBV20-1
CDR3 length: 16
J gene: TRBJ1-1
clone size: -
CDR3 protein: CSANLNRGRANTEAFF
CDR3 DNA: TGCAGTGCTAACCTCAACAGGGGGCGAGCGAACACTGAAGCTTTCTTT

D gene: TRBD2
V gene: TRBV6-1
CDR3 length: 16
J gene: TRBJ2-3
clone size: few
CDR3 protein: CASSTRLAGDAHTQYF
CDR3 DNA: TGTGCCAGCAGTACCCGACTAGCGGGAGATGCACATACGCAGTATTTT

D gene: TRBD1
V gene: TRBV12-3/TRBV12-4
CDR3 length: 19
J gene: TRBJ1-4
clone size: once
CDR3 protein: CANSSLWDSTRRGDEKLFF
CDR3 DNA: TGTGCCAACAGTTCGCTCTGGGACAGCACTCGGAGGGGGGATGAAAAACTGTTTTTT

D gene: TRBD1
V gene: TRBV11-2
CDR3 length: 17
J gene: TRBJ1-2
clone size: -
CDR3 protein: CASSPRLADRGTYGYTF
CDR3 DNA: TGTGCCAGCAGCCCCCGTCTGGCGGACAGGGGGACCTATGGCTACACCTTC

D gene: -
V gene: TRBV27
CDR3 length: 19
J gene: TRBJ1-1
clone size: -
CDR3 protein: CASSLSYSLGPRYDTEAFF
CDR3 DNA: TGTGCCAGCAGTTTATCATACTCACTGGGTCCCCGGTACGACACTGAAGCTTTCTTT

D gene: TRBD2
V gene: TRBV24-1
CDR3 length: 17
J gene: TRBJ2-3
clone size: -
CDR3 protein: CATSDMGLAGSTDTQYF
CDR3 DNA: TGTGCCACCAGTGATATGGGACTAGCGGGAAGCACAGATACGCAGTATTTT

D gene: TRBD1
V gene: TRBV30
CDR3 length: 13
J gene: TRBJ1-1
clone size: few
CDR3 protein: CAWNRGQNTEAFF
CDR3 DNA: TGTGCCTGGAACAGGGGGCAGAACACTGAAGCTTTCTTT

D gene: TRBD1
V gene: TRBV12-5
CDR3 length: 17
J gene: TRBJ1-2
clone size: few
CDR3 protein: CASGLVRGQGLSYGYTF
CDR3 DNA: TGTGCTAGTGGTTTGGTAAGGGGACAGGGCCTTAGTTATGGCTACACCTTC

D gene: TRBD2
V gene: TRBV29-1
CDR3 length: 12
J gene: TRBJ2-5
clone size: many
CDR3 protein: CSVTAGGETQYF
CDR3 DNA: TGCAGCGTTACAGCGGGGGGGGAGACCCAGTACTTC

D gene: TRBD2
V gene: TRBV19
CDR3 length: 16
J gene: TRBJ2-7
clone size: many
CDR3 protein: CASSIDVIAGVGEQYF
CDR3 DNA: TGTGCCAGTAGTATAGATGTTATAGCGGGAGTGGGAGAGCAGTACTTC

D gene: TRBD2
V gene: TRBV19
CDR3 length: 14
J gene: TRBJ2-1
clone size: -
CDR3 protein: CASMGLAVGNEQFF
CDR3 DNA: TGTGCCAGTATGGGACTAGCGGTTGGCAATGAGCAGTTCTTC

D gene: -
V gene: TRBV13
CDR3 length: 16
J gene: TRBJ2-1
clone size: medium-sized
CDR3 protein: CASSPLLGSRDNEQFF
CDR3 DNA: TGTGCCAGCAGCCCGCTTTTAGGGTCCCGTGACAATGAGCAGTTCTTC

D gene: TRBD2
V gene: TRBV20-1
CDR3 length: 17
J gene: TRBJ2-1
clone size: many
CDR3 protein: CSARSPSGRGSYNEQFF
CDR3 DNA: TGCAGTGCTAGGAGTCCTAGCGGGAGGGGATCCTACAATGAGCAGTTCTTC

D gene: TRBD1
V gene: TRBV12-3/TRBV12-4
CDR3 length: 16
J gene: TRBJ2-2
clone size: few
CDR3 protein: CASSFPGQGSAGELFF
CDR3 DNA: TGTGCCAGCAGTTTCCCGGGACAGGGGAGTGCCGGGGAGCTGTTTTTT

D gene: -
V gene: TRBV7-8
CDR3 length: 12
J gene: TRBJ2-1
clone size: -
CDR3 protein: CASNLGQNEQFF
CDR3 DNA: TGTGCCAGCAACTTAGGTCAAAATGAGCAGTTCTTC

D gene: -
V gene: TRBV20-1
CDR3 length: 12
J gene: TRBJ2-7
clone size: -
CDR3 protein: CSANSVSVEQYF
CDR3 DNA: TGCAGTGCTAACAGTGTCTCGGTCGAGCAGTACTTC

D gene: TRBD2
V gene: TRBV7-2
CDR3 length: 15
J gene: TRBJ2-1
clone size: -
CDR3 protein: CASSLAAGAYNEQFF
CDR3 DNA: TGTGCCAGCAGCTTAGCGGCGGGAGCATACAATGAGCAGTTCTTC

D gene: -
V gene: TRBV7-3
CDR3 length: 17
J gene: TRBJ2-6
clone size: -
CDR3 protein: CASSSGSFRSGASVLTF
CDR3 DNA: TGTGCCAGCAGCTCCGGGTCTTTCCGCTCTGGGGCCAGCGTCCTGACTTTC

D gene: -
V gene: TRBV5-1
CDR3 length: 14
J gene: TRBJ2-7
clone size: -
CDR3 protein: CASSLGQFGGEQYF
CDR3 DNA: TGCGCCAGCAGCTTGGGACAGTTTGGGGGCGAGCAGTACTTC